The 10 T cell receptor beta chains below were found in one sample sequenced in a study of blood T cell repertoires in COVID-19. Measured with immunoSEQ multiplex PCR; TCRdb has only the in-frame clones, and not every one. The sample shows around 250,000 clones, approximately 86% of them seen only once. The source material was peripheral blood. All receptors derive from a woman under 30 with acute or convalescent COVID-19.

The chain carries TRBV4-3 and TRBJ1-1; 7 bases align to TRBD1. Trimming removed 4 bases from V and 4 bases from J; junction bases left unmatched: 21. This CDR3 spans 19 amino acids. Germline lookup yields CDR1 LGHNA and CDR2 YSLEER. The DNA of the CDR3 is TGCGCCAGCAGCCCGCCTCCAGGGACAGATCTGATCCGCGGCACTGAAGCTTTCTTT. Its translation is CASSPPPGTDLIRGTEAFF.

This chain connects TRBV30 to TRBJ2-7, with D possibly TRBD2 on 6 matching bases. The CDR3 covers 16 residues. Germline-derived CDR1 and CDR2 are GTSNPN and SVGIG (reference sequence). V dropped 7 bases and J dropped 0 bases, with 22 bases sitting between them. The CDR3 is CASAKPRGTHSYEQYF. In DNA form, the CDR3 reads TGTGCCTCGGCAAAACCACGGGGGACCCACTCCTACGAGCAGTACTTC.

The rearrangement joins TRBV9 to TRBJ2-2; D is perhaps TRBD1 (6 bases). Germline CDR1 is SGDLS and CDR2 is YYNGEE. CDR3 length: 15 residues. Trimming shortened V by 0 bases and J by 6 bases, and 12 bases separated the two germline ends. CDR3 sequence: CASSVEGVSSGELFF. In DNA, the CDR3 is TGTGCCAGCAGCGTAGAGGGGGTCTCCTCCGGGGAGCTGTTTTTT. Variable domain in full (rest from reference TRBV9 and TRBJ2-2): DSGVTQTPKHLITATGQRVTLRCSPRSGDLSVYWYQQSLDQGLQFLIQYYNGEERAKGNILERFSAQQFPDLHSELNLSSLELGDSALYFCASSVEGVSSGELFFGEGSRLTVL.

The rearrangement links TRBV19 to TRBJ1-4, with D possibly matching TRBD1 (5 bases). Trimming took 5 bases from V and 8 from J, leaving 15 bases between them. CDR1 LNHDA and CDR2 SQIVND come from the germline V gene (reference sequence). CDR3 size: 14 residues. CDR3 sequence: CASSEDRGGEKLFF. The CDR3 DNA sequence: TGTGCCAGTAGTGAAGACAGAGGTGGGGAAAAACTGTTTTTT. The complete variable domain, with remaining parts taken from reference TRBV19 and TRBJ1-4, reads DGGITQSPKYLFRKEGQNVTLSCEQNLNHDAMYWYRQDPGQGLRLIYYSQIVNDFQKGDIAEGYSVSREKKESFPLTVTSAQKNPTAFYLCASSEDRGGEKLFFGSGTQLSVL.

This clone was found a few times. V usage is TRBV7-9 and J usage is TRBJ1-2, with 7 bases that match TRBD1. The trim removed 1 base at V and 8 bases at J, leaving 10 bases unmatched. This CDR3 comprises 15 residues. Germline V lookup: CDR1 SEHNR, CDR2 FQNEAQ (reference sequence). The CDR3 DNA reads TGTGCCAGCAGCTTAGTCCTGGACAGGCCTAGGGGCTACACCTTC. Its protein is CASSLVLDRPRGYTF.

This chain uses TRBV2 with TRBJ1-2, with unresolved D. The CDR3 loop spans 11 amino acids. The germline gives CDR1 SNHLY, CDR2 FYNNEI. V dropped 3 bases and J dropped 4 bases, with 3 bases sitting between them. CDR3 DNA sequence: TGTGCCAGCAGTGAGGCCTATGGCTACACCTTC. Translating it yields CASSEAYGYTF.

The gene calls are TRBV19 and TRBJ1-2; D might be TRBD1 (6 bases). Deletions cut 1 base from V and 8 bases from J, with 11 bases between. There are 13 residues in the CDR3. Germline-derived CDR1 and CDR2 are LNHDA and SQIVND (reference sequence). In DNA, the CDR3 is TGTGCCAGTAGTATAGTCACAGGGAAAGGCTACACCTTC. It yields the protein CASSIVTGKGYTF.

The rearrangement uses TRBV29-1 and TRBJ1-1; D is ambiguous. The CDR3 is made up of 14 amino acids. Trimming pared 7 bases from V and 3 bases from J, leaving 18 bases between. Germline assignment: CDR1 SQVTM and CDR2 ANQGSEA. CDR3 nucleotides: TGCAGCGCCTCTGGGCCAGCGGATGACACTGAAGCTTTCTTT. Encoded protein: CSASGPADDTEAFF.

This clone was detected once. The J gene is TRBJ2-2, the V gene TRBV28; 8 bases fit TRBD1. This CDR3 has 16 residues. Unmatched junction bases numbered 8, after V lost 2 bases and J lost 6 bases. Germline V CDR1 and CDR2: MDHEN, SYDVKM. CDR3 nucleotide sequence: TGTGCCAGCAGTTTAGATAGGACAGGGCCACCCGGGGAGCTGTTTTTT. This codes for CASSLDRTGPPGELFF.

The sample holds one count of this clone. CDR3 loop: CASGPGQVVGNQPQHF. CDR3 DNA sequence: TGTGCCAGCGGACCAGGACAGGTTGTTGGCAATCAGCCCCAGCATTTT. The chain recombines TRBV16 with TRBJ1-5; TRBD1 agrees at 7 bases. Germline CDR1 KGHSY, CDR2 FQNENV. The CDR3 is made up of 16 amino acids. Unmatched junction bases numbered 12, after V lost 8 bases and J lost 2 bases. The whole variable domain, filled in from reference TRBV16 and TRBJ1-5, reads GEEVAQTPKHLVRGEGQKAKLYCAPIKGHSYVFWYQQVLKNEFKFLISFQNENVFDETGMPKERFSAKCLPNSPCSLEIQATKLEDSAVYFCASGPGQVVGNQPQHFGDGTRLSIL.